This TCR beta chain was obtained from a study of T cell clonality in common variable immunodeficiency. Broader study findings: T cell subpopulation sequencing would be needed to explain CVID clonality. In common variable immunodeficiency, TCR beta chains reportedly carried fewer deletions and N-nucleotide insertions.

The table came from immunoSEQ multiplex PCR; TCRdb's copy has only in-frame clones and leaves some out. The sample yields approximately 35,000 clones, without any singletons. Of CVID subjects, 15 were female and over 25 male, mean age approximately 40. Replacement immunoglobulin had been given to every CVID subject for at least one year. The table lists this clone with many counts. Its antigen remains unidentified. The clonotype was recovered from a human donor with common variable immunodeficiency. Material for sequencing was peripheral blood mononuclear cells.

Here the CDR3 reads CASSSKGYPANTEAFF. The covered CDR3 bases are TGTGCCAGCAGCTCTAAAGGGTACCCTGCAAACACTGAA. The chain joins TRBV7-3 to TRBJ1-1; D gene unclear. The read terminates 3 residues ahead of where the CDR3 ends, so the germline J gene completes it. The germline V gene encodes CDR1 SGHTA and CDR2 FQGTGA. This CDR3 spans 16 amino acids. V lost 4 bases and J 2 bases, leaving 17 bases between the germline ends.